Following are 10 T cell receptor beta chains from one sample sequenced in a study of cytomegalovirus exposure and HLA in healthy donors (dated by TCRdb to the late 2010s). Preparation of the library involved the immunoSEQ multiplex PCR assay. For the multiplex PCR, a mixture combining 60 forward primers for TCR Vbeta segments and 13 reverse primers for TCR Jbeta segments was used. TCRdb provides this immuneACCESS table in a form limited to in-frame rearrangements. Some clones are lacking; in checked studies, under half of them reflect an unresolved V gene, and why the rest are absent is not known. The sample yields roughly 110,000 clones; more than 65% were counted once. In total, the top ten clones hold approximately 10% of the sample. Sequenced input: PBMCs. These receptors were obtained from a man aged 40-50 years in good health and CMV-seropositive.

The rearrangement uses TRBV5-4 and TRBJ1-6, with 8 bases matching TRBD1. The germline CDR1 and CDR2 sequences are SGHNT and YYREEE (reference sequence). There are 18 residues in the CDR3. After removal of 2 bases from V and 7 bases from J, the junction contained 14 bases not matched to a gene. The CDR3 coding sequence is TGTGCCAGCAGCTTTGGAACAGGGGGAACCATCCGAAATTCACCCCTCCACTTT. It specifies CASSFGTGGTIRNSPLHF.

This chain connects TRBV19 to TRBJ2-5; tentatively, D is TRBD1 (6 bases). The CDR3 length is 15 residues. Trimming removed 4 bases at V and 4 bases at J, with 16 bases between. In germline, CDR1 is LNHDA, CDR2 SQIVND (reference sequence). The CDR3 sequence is CASSTRFLQGETQYF. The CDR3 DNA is TGTGCCAGTAGTACCAGATTTTTACAGGGAGAGACCCAGTACTTC.

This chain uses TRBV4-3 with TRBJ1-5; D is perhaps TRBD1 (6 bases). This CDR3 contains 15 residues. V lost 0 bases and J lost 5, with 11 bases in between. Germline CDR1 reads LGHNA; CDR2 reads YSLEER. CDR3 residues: CASSQETGGDQPQHF. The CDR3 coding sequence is TGCGCCAGCAGCCAAGAGACGGGGGGCGATCAGCCCCAGCATTTT.

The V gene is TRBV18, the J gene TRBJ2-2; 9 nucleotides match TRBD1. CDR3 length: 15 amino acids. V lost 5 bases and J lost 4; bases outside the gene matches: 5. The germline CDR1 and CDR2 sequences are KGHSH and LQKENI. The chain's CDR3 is CASSNRDRATGELFF. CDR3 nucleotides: TGTGCCAGCTCAAACCGGGACAGGGCCACCGGGGAGCTGTTTTTT.

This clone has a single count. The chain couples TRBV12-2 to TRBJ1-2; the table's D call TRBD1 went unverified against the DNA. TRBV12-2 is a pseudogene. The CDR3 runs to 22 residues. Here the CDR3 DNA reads TGTGCAAGTCGCTTAGCGCACAGACAGGGGGCGAACCGCGAGAGGGCTAACTATGGCTACACCTTC. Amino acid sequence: CASRLAHRQGANRERANYGYTF.

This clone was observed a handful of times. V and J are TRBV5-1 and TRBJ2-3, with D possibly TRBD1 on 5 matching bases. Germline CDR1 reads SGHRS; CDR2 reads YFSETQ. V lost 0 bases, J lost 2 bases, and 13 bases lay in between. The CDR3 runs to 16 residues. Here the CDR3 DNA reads TGCGCCAGCAGCTTGGGGGCAGGGATATTCACAGATACGCAGTATTTT. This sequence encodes CASSLGAGIFTDTQYF.

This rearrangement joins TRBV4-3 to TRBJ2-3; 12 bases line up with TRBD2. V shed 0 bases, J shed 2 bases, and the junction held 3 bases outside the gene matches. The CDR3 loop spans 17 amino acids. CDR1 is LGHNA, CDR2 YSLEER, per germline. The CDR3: CASSQELAGGVTDTQYF. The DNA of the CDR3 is TGCGCCAGCAGCCAAGAACTAGCGGGGGGAGTCACAGATACGCAGTATTTT.

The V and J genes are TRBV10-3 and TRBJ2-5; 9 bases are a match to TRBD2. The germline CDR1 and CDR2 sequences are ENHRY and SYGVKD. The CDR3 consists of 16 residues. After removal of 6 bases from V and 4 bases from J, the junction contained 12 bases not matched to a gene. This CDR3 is CAISRGSGGLGETQYF. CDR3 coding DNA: TGTGCCATCAGCCGGGGTAGCGGGGGTTTAGGAGAGACCCAGTACTTC.

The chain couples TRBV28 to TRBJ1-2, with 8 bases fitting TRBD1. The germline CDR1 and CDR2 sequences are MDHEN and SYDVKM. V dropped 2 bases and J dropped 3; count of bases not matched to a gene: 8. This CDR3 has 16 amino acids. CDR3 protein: CASSLRGTGGHYGYTF. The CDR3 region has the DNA TGTGCCAGCAGTTTACGCGGGACAGGCGGTCACTATGGCTACACCTTC.

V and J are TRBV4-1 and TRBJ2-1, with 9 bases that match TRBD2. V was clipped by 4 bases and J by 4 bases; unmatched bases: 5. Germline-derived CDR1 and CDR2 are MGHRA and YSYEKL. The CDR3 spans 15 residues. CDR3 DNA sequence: TGCGCCAGCAGCCTGGCGGGGGGGGGTTACAATGAGCAGTTCTTC. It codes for CASSLAGGGYNEQFF.